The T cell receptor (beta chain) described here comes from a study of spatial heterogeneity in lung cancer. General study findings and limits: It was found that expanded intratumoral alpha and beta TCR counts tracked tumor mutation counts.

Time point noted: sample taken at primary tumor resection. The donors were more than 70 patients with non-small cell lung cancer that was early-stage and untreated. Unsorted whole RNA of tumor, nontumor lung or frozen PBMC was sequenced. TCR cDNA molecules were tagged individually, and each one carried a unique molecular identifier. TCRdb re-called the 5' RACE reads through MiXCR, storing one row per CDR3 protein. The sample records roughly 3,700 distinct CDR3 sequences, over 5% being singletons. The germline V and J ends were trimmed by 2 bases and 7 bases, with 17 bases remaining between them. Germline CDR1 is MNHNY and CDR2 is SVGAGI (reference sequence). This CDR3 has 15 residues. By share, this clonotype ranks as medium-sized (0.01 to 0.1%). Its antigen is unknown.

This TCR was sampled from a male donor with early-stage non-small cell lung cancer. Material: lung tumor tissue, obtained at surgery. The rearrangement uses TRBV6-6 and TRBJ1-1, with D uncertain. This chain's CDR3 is CASSYTSGQNHEAFF. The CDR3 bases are TGTGCCAGCAGTTACACCTCGGGCCAGAATCATGAAGCTTTCTTT.